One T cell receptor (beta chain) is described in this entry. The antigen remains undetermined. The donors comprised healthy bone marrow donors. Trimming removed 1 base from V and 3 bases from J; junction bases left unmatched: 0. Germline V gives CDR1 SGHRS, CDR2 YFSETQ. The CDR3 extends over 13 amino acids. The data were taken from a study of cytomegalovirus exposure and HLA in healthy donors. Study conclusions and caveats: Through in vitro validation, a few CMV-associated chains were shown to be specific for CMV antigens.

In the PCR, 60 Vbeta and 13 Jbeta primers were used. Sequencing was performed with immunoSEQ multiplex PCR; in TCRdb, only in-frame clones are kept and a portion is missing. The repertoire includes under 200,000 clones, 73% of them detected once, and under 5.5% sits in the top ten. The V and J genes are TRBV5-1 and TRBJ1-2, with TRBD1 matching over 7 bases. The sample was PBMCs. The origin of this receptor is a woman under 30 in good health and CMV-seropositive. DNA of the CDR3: TGCGCCAGCAGCTTGACAGGGGACTATGGCTACACCTTC. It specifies CASSLTGDYGYTF.